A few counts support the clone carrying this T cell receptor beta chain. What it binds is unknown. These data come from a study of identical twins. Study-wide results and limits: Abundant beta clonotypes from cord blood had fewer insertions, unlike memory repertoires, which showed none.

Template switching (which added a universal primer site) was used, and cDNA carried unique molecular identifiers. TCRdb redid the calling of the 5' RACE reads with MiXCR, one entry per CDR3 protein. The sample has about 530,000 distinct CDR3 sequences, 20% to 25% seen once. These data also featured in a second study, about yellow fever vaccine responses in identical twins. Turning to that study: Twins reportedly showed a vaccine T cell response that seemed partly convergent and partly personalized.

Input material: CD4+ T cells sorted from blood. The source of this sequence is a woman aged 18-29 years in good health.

The CDR3 DNA follows: TGTGCCAGCAGTCCCCAGGGTTTCTTGAGCACCGGGGAGCTGTTTTTT. Translation gives CASSPQGFLSTGELFF. J is TRBJ2-2 and V is TRBV12-3 or TRBV12-4; tentatively, D is TRBD1 (5 bases). The CDR3 consists of 16 residues. V was cut by 5 bases and J by 4 bases, with 17 bases left in between.